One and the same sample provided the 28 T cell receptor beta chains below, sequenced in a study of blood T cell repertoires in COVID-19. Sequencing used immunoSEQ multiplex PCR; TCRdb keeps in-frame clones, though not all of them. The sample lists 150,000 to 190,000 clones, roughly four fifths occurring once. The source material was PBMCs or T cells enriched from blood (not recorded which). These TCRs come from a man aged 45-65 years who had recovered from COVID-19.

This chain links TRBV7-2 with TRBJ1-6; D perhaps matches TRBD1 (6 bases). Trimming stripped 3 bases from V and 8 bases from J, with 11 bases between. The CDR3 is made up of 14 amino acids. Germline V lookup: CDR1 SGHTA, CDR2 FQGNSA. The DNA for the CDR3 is TGTGCCAGCAGCTTTACAGGGTTGGATTCACCCCTCCACTTT. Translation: CASSFTGLDSPLHF.

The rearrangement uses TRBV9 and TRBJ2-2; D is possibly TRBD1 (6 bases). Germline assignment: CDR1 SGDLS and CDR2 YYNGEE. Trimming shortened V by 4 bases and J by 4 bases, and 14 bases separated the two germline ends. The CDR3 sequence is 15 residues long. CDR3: CASSSQGYSTGELFF. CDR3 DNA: TGTGCCAGCAGCTCACAGGGTTATAGCACCGGGGAGCTGTTTTTT.

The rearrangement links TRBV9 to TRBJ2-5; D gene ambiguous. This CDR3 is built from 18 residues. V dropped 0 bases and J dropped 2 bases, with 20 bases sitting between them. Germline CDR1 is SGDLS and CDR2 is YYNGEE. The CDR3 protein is CASSVAPSTRLTQETQYF. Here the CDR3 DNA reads TGTGCCAGCAGCGTAGCCCCCTCGACTCGGCTCACGCAAGAGACCCAGTACTTC. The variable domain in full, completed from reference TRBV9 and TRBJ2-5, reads DSGVTQTPKHLITATGQRVTLRCSPRSGDLSVYWYQQSLDQGLQFLIQYYNGEERAKGNILERFSAQQFPDLHSELNLSSLELGDSALYFCASSVAPSTRLTQETQYFGPGTRLLVL.

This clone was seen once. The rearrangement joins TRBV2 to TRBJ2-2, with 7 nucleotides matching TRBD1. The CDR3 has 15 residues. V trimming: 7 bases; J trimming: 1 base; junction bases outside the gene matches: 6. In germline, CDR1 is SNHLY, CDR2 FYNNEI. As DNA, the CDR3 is TGTGCCAGCACCTGGGACAGTTTGAACACCGGGGAGCTGTTTTTT. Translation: CASTWDSLNTGELFF.

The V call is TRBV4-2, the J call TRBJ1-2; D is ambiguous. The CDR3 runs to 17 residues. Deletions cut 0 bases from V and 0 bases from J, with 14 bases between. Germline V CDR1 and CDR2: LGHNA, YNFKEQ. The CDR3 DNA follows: TGTGCCAGCAGCCAAGATTCGGGGAGGTCAGCTAACTATGGCTACACCTTC. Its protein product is CASSQDSGRSANYGYTF.

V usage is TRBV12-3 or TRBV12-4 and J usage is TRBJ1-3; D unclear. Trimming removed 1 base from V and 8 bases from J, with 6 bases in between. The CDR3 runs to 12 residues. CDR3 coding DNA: TGTGCCAGCAGTTTAGGGAGATACACCATATATTTT. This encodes CASSLGRYTIYF.

In DNA form, the CDR3 reads TGTGCCAGCAGTGGGGGGACAGCCTCGTGGAGCACTGAAGCTTTCTTT. Encoded protein: CASSGGTASWSTEAFF. The rearrangement uses TRBV6-1 and TRBJ1-1; TRBD1 matches 7 bases. The CDR3 sequence is 16 residues long. The germline V gene has CDR1 MNHNS and CDR2 SASEGT. V lost 4 bases, J lost 4 bases, and 12 bases stayed unmatched.

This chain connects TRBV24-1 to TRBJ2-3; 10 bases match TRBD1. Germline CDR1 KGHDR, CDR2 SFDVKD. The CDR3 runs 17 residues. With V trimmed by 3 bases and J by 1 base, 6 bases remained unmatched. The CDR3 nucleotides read TGTGCCACCAGTGATCGTTCCGGGACAGGGGGCACAGATACGCAGTATTTT. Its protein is CATSDRSGTGGTDTQYF.

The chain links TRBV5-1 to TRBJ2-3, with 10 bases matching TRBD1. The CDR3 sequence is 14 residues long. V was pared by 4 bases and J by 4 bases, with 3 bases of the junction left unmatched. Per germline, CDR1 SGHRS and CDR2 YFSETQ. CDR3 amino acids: CASSHGQGADTQYF. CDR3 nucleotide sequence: TGCGCCAGCAGCCACGGACAGGGGGCAGATACGCAGTATTTT.

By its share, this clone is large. The CDR3 DNA sequence: TGTGCCAGCAGTTTGGCAGTCGCGGGTCAGCCCCAGCATTTT. Its protein product is CASSLAVAGQPQHF. The rearrangement joins TRBV6-5 to TRBJ1-5; no definite D call. V was cut by 4 bases and J by 6 bases, with 13 bases left in between. This CDR3 is built from 14 residues. In germline, CDR1 is MNHEY, CDR2 SVGAGI.

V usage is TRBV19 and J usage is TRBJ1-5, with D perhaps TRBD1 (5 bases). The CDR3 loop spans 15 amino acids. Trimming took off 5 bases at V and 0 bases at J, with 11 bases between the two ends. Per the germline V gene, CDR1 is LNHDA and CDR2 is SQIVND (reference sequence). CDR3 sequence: CASSVTASSNQPQHF. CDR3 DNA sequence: TGTGCCAGTAGTGTGACAGCCTCTAGCAATCAGCCCCAGCATTTT.

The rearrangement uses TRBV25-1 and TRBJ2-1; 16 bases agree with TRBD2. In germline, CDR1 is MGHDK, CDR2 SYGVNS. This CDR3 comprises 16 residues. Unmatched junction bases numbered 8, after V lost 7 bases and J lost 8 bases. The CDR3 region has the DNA TGTGCCAGCACCCCCGGGACTAGCGGGGGGGGAGATGAGCAGTTCTTC. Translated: CASTPGTSGGGDEQFF.

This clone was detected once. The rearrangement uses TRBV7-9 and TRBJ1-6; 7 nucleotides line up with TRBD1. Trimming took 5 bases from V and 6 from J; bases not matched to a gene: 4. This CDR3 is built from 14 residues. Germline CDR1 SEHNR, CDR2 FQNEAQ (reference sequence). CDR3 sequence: CASSLQGFNSPLHF. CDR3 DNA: TGTGCCAGCAGCCTACAGGGGTTTAATTCACCCCTCCACTTT.

CDR3 protein: CASSLDEGAGSYEQYF. CDR3 bases: TGCGCCAGCAGCTTGGACGAGGGGGCAGGGTCGTACGAGCAGTACTTC. This chain uses TRBV5-1 with TRBJ2-7, with TRBD1 identical over 7 bases. J gave up 4 bases and V 0 bases, and 10 bases lay outside the gene matches. Germline lookup yields CDR1 SGHRS and CDR2 YFSETQ. The CDR3 runs 16 residues.

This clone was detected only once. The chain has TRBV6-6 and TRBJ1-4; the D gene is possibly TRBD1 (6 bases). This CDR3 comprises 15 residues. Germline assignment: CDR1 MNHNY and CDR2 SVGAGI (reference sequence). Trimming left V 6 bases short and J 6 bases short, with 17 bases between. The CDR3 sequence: CASRGYRDDDEKLFF. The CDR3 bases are TGTGCCAGCAGGGGATACAGGGATGACGATGAAAAACTGTTTTTT.

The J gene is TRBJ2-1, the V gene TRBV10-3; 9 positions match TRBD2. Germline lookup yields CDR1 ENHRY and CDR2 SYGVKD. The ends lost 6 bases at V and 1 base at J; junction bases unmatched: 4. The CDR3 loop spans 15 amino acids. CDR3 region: CAIRASGESYNEQFF. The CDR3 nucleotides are TGTGCCATCAGGGCTAGCGGGGAGTCCTACAATGAGCAGTTCTTC.

Written as DNA, the CDR3 is TGTGCCAGCAGCTTAGCGGACAGGGGCTTTTACGAGCAGTACTTC. It encodes CASSLADRGFYEQYF. This chain links TRBV7-6 with TRBJ2-7, with 9 bases aligning to TRBD1. The CDR3 runs to 15 residues. The V and J ends lost 0 bases and 4 bases, in that order; junction bases with no gene match: 4. Germline V CDR1 and CDR2: SGHVS, FNYEAQ.

The CDR3 loop reads CASSFGGAEQYF. CDR3 bases: TGTGCCAGCAGTTTCGGTGGAGCTGAGCAGTACTTC. V usage is TRBV12-3 or TRBV12-4 and J usage is TRBJ2-7; no definite D call. V gave up 3 bases and J gave up 7 bases, with 10 bases separating them. The CDR3 is made up of 12 amino acids.

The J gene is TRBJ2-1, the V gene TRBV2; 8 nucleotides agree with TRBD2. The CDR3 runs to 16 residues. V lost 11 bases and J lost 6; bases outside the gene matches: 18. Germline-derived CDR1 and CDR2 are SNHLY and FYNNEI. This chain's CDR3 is CAVKVGAGGSINEQFF. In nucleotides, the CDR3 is TGTGCCGTTAAAGTAGGGGCGGGGGGTAGCATCAATGAGCAGTTCTTC. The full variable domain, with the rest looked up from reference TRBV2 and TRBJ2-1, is EPEVTQTPSHQVTQMGQEVILRCVPISNHLYFYWYRQILGQKVEFLVSFYNNEISEKSEIFDDQFSVERPDGSNFTLKIRSTKLEDSAMYFCAVKVGAGGSINEQFFGPGTRLTVL.

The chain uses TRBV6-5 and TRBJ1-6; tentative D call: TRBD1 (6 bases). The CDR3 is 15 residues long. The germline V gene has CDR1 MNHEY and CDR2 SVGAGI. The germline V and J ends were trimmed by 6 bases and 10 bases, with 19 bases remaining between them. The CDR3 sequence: CASRGQGVGKSPLHF. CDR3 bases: TGTGCCAGCAGGGGACAAGGGGTCGGGAAGTCACCCCTCCACTTT.

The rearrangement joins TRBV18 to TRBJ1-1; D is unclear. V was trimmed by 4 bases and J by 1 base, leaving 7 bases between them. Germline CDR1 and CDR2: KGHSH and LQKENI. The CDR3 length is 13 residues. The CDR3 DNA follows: TGTGCCAGCTCACTGAGCACGAACACTGAAGCTTTCTTT. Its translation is CASSLSTNTEAFF. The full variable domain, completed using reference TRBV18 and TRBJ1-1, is NAGVMQNPRHLVRRRGQEARLRCSPMKGHSHVYWYRQLPEEGLKFMVYLQKENIIDESGMPKERFSAEFPKEGPSILRIQQVVRGDSAAYFCASSLSTNTEAFFGQGTRLTVV.

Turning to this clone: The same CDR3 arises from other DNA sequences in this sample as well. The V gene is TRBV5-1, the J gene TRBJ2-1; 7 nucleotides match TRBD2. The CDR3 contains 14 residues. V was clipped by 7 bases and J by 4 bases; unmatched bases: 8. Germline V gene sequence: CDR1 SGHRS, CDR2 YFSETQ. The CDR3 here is CASSLTGGYNEQFF. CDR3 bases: TGCGCCAGCTCTCTAACGGGGGGATACAATGAGCAGTTCTTC.

The CDR3 coding sequence is TGTGCCTGGAGGGGGGGATTTTATGGCTACACCTTC. Translating gives CAWRGGFYGYTF. The chain employs TRBV30 and TRBJ1-2; D may be TRBD1 (5 bases). Germline-derived CDR1 and CDR2 are GTSNPN and SVGIG (reference sequence). There are 12 residues in the CDR3. V lost 3 bases and J lost 5, with 10 bases in between.

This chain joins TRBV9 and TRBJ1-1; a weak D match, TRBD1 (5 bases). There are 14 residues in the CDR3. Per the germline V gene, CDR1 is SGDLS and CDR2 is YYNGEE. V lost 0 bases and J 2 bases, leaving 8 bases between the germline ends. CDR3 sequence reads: CASSVDRTNTEAFF. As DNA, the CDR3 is TGTGCCAGCAGCGTAGACCGGACAAACACTGAAGCTTTCTTT.

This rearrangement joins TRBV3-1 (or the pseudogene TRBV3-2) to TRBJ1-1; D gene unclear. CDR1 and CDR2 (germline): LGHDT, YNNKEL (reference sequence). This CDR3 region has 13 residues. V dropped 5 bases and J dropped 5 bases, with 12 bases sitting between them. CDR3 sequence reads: CASSAFQRTEAFF. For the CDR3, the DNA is TGTGCCAGCAGCGCTTTTCAGCGTACTGAAGCTTTCTTT.

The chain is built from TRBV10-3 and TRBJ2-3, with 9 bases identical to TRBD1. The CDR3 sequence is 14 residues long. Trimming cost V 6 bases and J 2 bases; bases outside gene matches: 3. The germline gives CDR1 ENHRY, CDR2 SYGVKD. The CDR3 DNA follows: TGTGCCATCAGCCGGGACAGGGACACAGATACGCAGTATTTT. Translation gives CAISRDRDTDTQYF.

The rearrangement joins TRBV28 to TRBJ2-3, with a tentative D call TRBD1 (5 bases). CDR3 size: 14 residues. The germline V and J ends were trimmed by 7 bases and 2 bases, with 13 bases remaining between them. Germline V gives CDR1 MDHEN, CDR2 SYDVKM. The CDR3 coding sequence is TGTGCCAGCACCTCGGACATCTACACAGATACGCAGTATTTT. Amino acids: CASTSDIYTDTQYF.

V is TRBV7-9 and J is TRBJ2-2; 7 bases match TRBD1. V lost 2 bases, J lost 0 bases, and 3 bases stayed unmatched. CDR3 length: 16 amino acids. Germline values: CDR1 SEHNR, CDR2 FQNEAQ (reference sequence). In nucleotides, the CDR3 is TGTGCCAGCAGCTTAAGGGGGCTCTCGAACACCGGGGAGCTGTTTTTT. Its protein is CASSLRGLSNTGELFF. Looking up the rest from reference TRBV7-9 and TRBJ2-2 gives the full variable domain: DTGVSQNPRHKITKRGQNVTFRCDPISEHNRLYWYRQTLGQGPEFLTYFQNEAQLEKSRLLSDRFSAERPKGSFSTLEIQRTEQGDSAMYLCASSLRGLSNTGELFFGEGSRLTVL.